What follows is one TCR beta chain and its context. As the CDR3 is not closed by the conserved phenylalanine or tryptophan, this likely results from a read error. It is unclear where the CDR3 begins or ends on the DNA, so no DNA is shown, and the CDR3 is as TCRdb lists it. The data derive from a study of shared T cell receptors in the human thymus. Germline loops: CDR1 MNHNS, CDR2 SASEGT. The CDR3 is 16 amino acids long, termini counted. The method was immunoSEQ multiplex PCR; TCRdb's version includes in-frame clones alone and lacks a portion of them. The sample lists more than 550,000 clones; 70% to 90% were seen once. These same records also appear under a second study, on human thymus T cells. That source adds: Resections obtained during corrective heart surgery supplied the thymus tissue. Thymic and blood repertoires seemed to show skewed V and J gene use.

Sequencing was done on a sample of thymocytes. The rearrangement uses TRBV6-1 and TRBJ2-3; no DNA check was done on the table's D call, TRBD2. The clonotype was recovered from a girl in the first two years of life with a congenital heart defect. This CDR3 is CASSEARFYLGTSGAT.